The following is a T cell receptor beta chain sequence with its context. What it binds is unknown. The roughly 17-32 mg bulk tissue piece was not sorted before simultaneous RNA and DNA extraction. Tumor samples all exceeded 80% viable tumor cells. This sample was taken from a study of tumor-infiltrating lymphocytes in primary liver carcinoma. Study as a whole: Spanning 4.2 to 10 cm, the tumors were T1-T3 N0M0.

The CDR3 length is 17 residues. Germline assignment: CDR1 DFQATT and CDR2 SNEGSKA (reference sequence). Deletions cut 5 bases from V and 2 bases from J, with 22 bases between. Starting material of around 490 ng total RNA yielded TCR beta cDNA via a constant-region primer. Construction of TCR beta libraries relied on three successive nested multiplex PCR rounds employing slightly modified ARM-PCR. TRBV1-TRBV30 forward primers paired with a C-beta reverse primer were used in the first two PCR rounds, which ran roughly 9 cycles each. TCRdb ran MiXCR on the multiplex PCR reads and lists one entry per CDR3 protein. The sample gives roughly 32,000 distinct CDR3 sequences, roughly 70% of which show up once; roughly 29% is in the top ten. Study-level results: Reduced overlap was seen in tumor-adjacent and tumor-blood pairs versus tumor region pairs. All five tumor regions shared only about 8-25% of top clones.

This clonotype was sampled from a woman in her 30s with primary liver carcinoma and hepatitis B virus infection. The sample consisted of liver tumor tissue from sampling region 3. Noted subset: tumor region T3, left-lateral pole. This chain connects TRBV20-1 to TRBJ2-1, with a weak D call TRBD1 (5 bases). For the CDR3, the DNA is TGCAGTGCTGGAAAATCGGGCAGGGCCCCCGCCTACAATGAGCAGTTCTTC. The encoded protein is CSAGKSGRAPAYNEQFF.